These T cell receptor beta chains were read from a single sample in a study of graft-versus-host responses after intestinal transplantation. Their recognized antigens are unknown. Libraries were prepared by immunoSEQ multiplex PCR; TCRdb keeps only in-frame clonotypes and omits some of them. The data hold roughly 100,000 clones, with 92% observed a single time. Sequencing used unstimulated CD8+ T cells sorted from spleen or lymph node cells, obtained before transplant. The receptors were sampled from a human donor who was the organ donor for an intestinal transplant. Each CDR3 is given with its conserved first and last residue. Fields, in order: D gene, V gene, J gene, clone size, CDR3 protein, CDR3 DNA. D genes are given only for firm matches. Expanded clones are given a class, and other clones once, few, many or no size at all.

>NA|TRBV5-1|TRBJ1-1|NA
CASSLEWGPWTEAFF
TGCGCCAGCAGCTTGGAGTGGGGCCCTTGGACTGAAGCTTTCTTT
>NA|TRBV28|TRBJ2-7|NA
CASSPSREQYF
TGTGCCAGCAGCCCCTCGAGGGAGCAGTACTTC
>NA|TRBV4-1|TRBJ1-3|NA
CASSQVLTGGASGNTIYF
TGCGCCAGCAGCCAAGTACTGACGGGGGGGGCCTCTGGAAACACCATATATTTT
>NA|TRBV4-1|TRBJ2-7|NA
CASSQRVGAEQYF
TGCGCCAGCAGCCAGAGAGTGGGGGCCGAGCAGTACTTC
>TRBD1|TRBV30|TRBJ1-1|NA
CAWRGQSSMNTEAFF
TGTGCCTGGAGGGGACAGAGCTCCATGAACACTGAAGCTTTCTTT
>NA|TRBV28|TRBJ2-7|NA
CASTETGALPPYEQYF
TGCGCCAGCACCGAGACAGGCGCGCTCCCGCCCTACGAGCAGTACTTC
>NA|TRBV9|TRBJ2-2|once
CASSVAPSGAHTGELFF
TGTGCCAGCAGCGTAGCACCTTCAGGGGCGCACACCGGGGAGCTGTTTTTT
>NA|TRBV13|TRBJ2-1|NA
CASSPRVLLYNEQFF
TGTGCCAGCAGCCCCCGGGTCCTTTTATACAATGAGCAGTTCTTC
>NA|TRBV14|TRBJ1-6|NA
CASSQQGTWSPLHF
TGTGCCAGCAGCCAACAGGGTACGTGGTCACCCCTCCACTTT
>NA|TRBV14|TRBJ2-5|NA
CASSQRGGETQYF
TGTGCCAGCAGCCAACGAGGTGGGGAGACCCAGTACTTC
>NA|TRBV7-8|TRBJ1-5|NA
CASSSEGHYSNQPQHF
TGTGCCAGCAGCTCCGAAGGACACTATAGCAATCAGCCCCAGCATTTT
>TRBD1|TRBV4-2|TRBJ2-4|NA
CASSSREQGADIQYF
TGTGCCAGCAGCTCCAGGGAACAGGGGGCTGACATTCAGTACTTC
>NA|TRBV29-1|TRBJ2-7|NA
CSVESGYTNEQYF
TGCAGCGTTGAGTCGGGGTACACGAACGAGCAGTACTTC
>TRBD1|TRBV9|TRBJ1-4|once
CASSVGDRVEKLFF
TGTGCCAGCAGCGTAGGGGACAGGGTGGAAAAACTGTTTTTT
>TRBD1|TRBV14|TRBJ2-6|NA
CASSLRQGPYSGANVLTF
TGTGCCAGCAGCCTTAGACAGGGGCCTTACTCTGGGGCCAACGTCCTGACTTTC
>NA|TRBV28|TRBJ1-5|NA
CASSRGGEFNQPQHF
TGTGCCAGCAGCCGGGGTGGGGAATTCAATCAGCCCCAGCATTTT
>NA|TRBV7-9|TRBJ1-1|NA
CASSFVQNTEAFF
TGTGCCAGCAGCTTTGTTCAGAACACTGAAGCTTTCTTT
>TRBD1|TRBV10-3|TRBJ1-2|NA
CAISDRVSTGGYTF
TGTGCCATCAGCGACAGGGTTTCGACTGGAGGCTACACCTTC
>NA|TRBV27|TRBJ2-1|once
CASTWGGVGNEQFF
TGTGCCAGCACCTGGGGCGGGGTGGGCAATGAGCAGTTCTTC
>TRBD2|TRBV30|TRBJ2-1|NA
CAWELAGGWNEQFF
TGTGCCTGGGAACTAGCGGGAGGATGGAATGAGCAGTTCTTC
>NA|TRBV7-2|TRBJ2-7|NA
CASSTGTSYEQYF
TGTGCCAGCAGCACAGGGACCTCCTACGAGCAGTACTTC